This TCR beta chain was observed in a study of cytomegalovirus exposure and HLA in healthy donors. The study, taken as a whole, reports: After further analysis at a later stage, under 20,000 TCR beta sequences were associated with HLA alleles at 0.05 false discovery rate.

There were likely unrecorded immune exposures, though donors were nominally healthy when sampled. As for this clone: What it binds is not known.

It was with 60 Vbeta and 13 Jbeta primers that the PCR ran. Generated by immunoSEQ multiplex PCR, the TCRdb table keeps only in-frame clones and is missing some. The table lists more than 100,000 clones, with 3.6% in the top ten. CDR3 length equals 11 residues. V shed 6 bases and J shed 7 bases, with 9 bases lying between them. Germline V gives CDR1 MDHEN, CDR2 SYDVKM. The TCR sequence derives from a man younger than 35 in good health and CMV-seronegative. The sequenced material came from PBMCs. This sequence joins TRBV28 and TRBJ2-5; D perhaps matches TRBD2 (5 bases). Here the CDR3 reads CASSLTRTQYF. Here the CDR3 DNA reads TGTGCCAGCAGCCTAACTAGGACCCAGTACTTC.